The rows below give T cell receptor beta chains drawn from one sample of a study of vaccination and CD4 T cells after COVID-19. One entry per CDR3 protein results from TCRdb running MiXCR on the PCR reads. The repertoire has approximately 29,000 distinct CDR3 sequences, about half of them found once; the top ten carry 5.8%. This specimen consisted of CD4+ T cells from blood, obtained about 7 months after SARS-CoV-2 vaccination. The receptors shown here come from a human donor who had recovered from COVID-19. CDR3s leave out the opening cysteine and the closing phenylalanine or tryptophan.

TRBV4-2 | ASSPRDVNTEAF
TRBV5-4 | ASSRWTGRNYGYT
TRBV28 | ASQTGGSNQPQH
TRBV6-1 | ASSEALQGGETQY
TRBV15 | ATSTQGNQPQH
TRBV28 | ASSLWRAGETQY
TRBV6-1 | ASSPGLLHEQF
TRBV7-9 | ASSFSLGEGLQETQY
TRBV12-3/TRBV12-4 | ASSLGQGAEPQH
TRBV20-1 | SARLAARQRGYT
TRBV7-9 | ASSAETQY
TRBV20-1 | SARDPSGRASGQF
TRBV20-1 | SASHGLAQGGTQY
TRBV6-2/TRBV6-3 | ASSYSAGGVETQY
TRBV7-2 | ASSGSVYNEQF
TRBV7-9 | ASSFGARDNSPLH
TRBV5-4 | ASSTQGIPYEQY
TRBV20-1 | SARALPGANVLT
TRBV6-2/TRBV6-3 | ASSYGGLPRAGELF
TRBV2 | ASIEDRNTEAF
TRBV9 | ASGGLAGEQY
TRBV7-9 | ASSRKGSNQPQH
TRBV5-1 | ASSWTGGNEQF
TRBV6-1 | ASSGASRGRSGELF
TRBV7-2 | ASSLGVSADQETQY
TRBV5-6 | ASSFGPGQGYGYT
TRBV28 | ASSFPNSGSGETQY
TRBV20-1 | SARVLGGGKGYEQY
TRBV20-1 | SAFKIGSGSYEQY
TRBV20-1 | SAGRKVRTGRIVGWTEAF
TRBV20-1 | SARQVSYNEQF
TRBV7-2 | ASSPGLAGGRGDTQY
TRBV7-2 | ASSSGTSGDTQY
TRBV27 | ASRRPLGNSPLH
TRBV20-1 | SARGPSGGAYEQY
TRBV10-2 | ASSDNRNQPQH
TRBV14 | ASSQASLAGFTDTQY
TRBV7-3 | ASSPTGPHYGYT
TRBV20-1 | SARDRVRGDTEAF
TRBV7-2 | ASSLQGIGYEQY
TRBV7-2 | ASSHYPGLAEETQY
TRBV19 | ASSPGGRLNQPQH
TRBV20-1 | SASGLAGGWNEQF
TRBV24-1 | ATSDRSAGGRYNEQF
TRBV5-1 | ASTPGTGYYEQY
TRBV25-1 | ASSEYWGTTDNEQF
TRBV28 | ARRGASGRQLFSETQY
TRBV27 | ASSFKGAQYEQY
TRBV27 | ASSNRGSTDTQY
TRBV27 | ASPTLAGELF
TRBV18 | ASSSAGGRLAGPYNEQF
TRBV20-1 | SARGSAYEQY
TRBV18 | ASSPRLARQETQY
TRBV27 | ASSPRHRLGSDTQY
TRBV15 | ATSRDQAGGPDTQY